This TCR beta chain was identified in a study of blood T cell repertoires in COVID-19. Here immunoSEQ multiplex PCR was the method, and the copy in TCRdb shows in-frame clones only, minus some. The table has roughly 120,000 clones, just under 90% seen once. The germline CDR1 and CDR2 sequences are SGHRS and YFSETQ. The CDR3 totals 18 residues. Trimming removed 5 bases from V and 5 bases from J, with 28 bases in between. The TCR originated in a human donor in a cohort sampled during active COVID-19. The chain links TRBV5-1 to TRBJ2-5, with D maybe TRBD2 (6 bases). The sequenced sample consisted of peripheral blood. CDR3 protein: CASSPATDGTHSGETQYF. Written as DNA, the CDR3 is TGCGCCAGCAGTCCGGCGACCGACGGGACTCATAGTGGGGAGACCCAGTACTTC.